This is a list of T cell receptor beta chains from one sample in a study of cytomegalovirus exposure and HLA in healthy donors. Produced via immunoSEQ multiplex PCR; TCRdb's table is partial and in-frame only. The data show about 170,000 clones, more than 80% seen once. The sample comprised PBMCs. The receptors here all came from a woman younger than 30 in good health and CMV-seronegative. Both conserved end residues are part of each CDR3. D genes are given only for firm matches. Rows give clone size only sometimes, using once, few, many, or a class for an expanded clone.

TRBJ2-7 TRBD2 - TRBV7-2 TGTGCCAGCAGCAACGGACTAGCCTACGAGCAGTACTTC CASSNGLAYEQYF
TRBJ2-3 - - TRBV6-1 TGTGCCAGCAGCCCTCGGGAGACAGATACGCAGTATTTT CASSPRETDTQYF
TRBJ2-1 - - TRBV14 TGTGCCAGCAGCCAAGCCTGGAGCGGTGAGCAGTTCTTC CASSQAWSGEQFF
TRBJ1-6 - - TRBV6-5 TGTGCCAGCAGTTTCGACGAGGGTCGGAATTCACCCCTCCACTTT CASSFDEGRNSPLHF
TRBJ2-2 TRBD2 - TRBV11-2 TGTGCCAGCAGCTTAGCGGGAGGCAACACCGGGGAGCTGTTTTTT CASSLAGGNTGELFF
TRBJ1-1 TRBD1 - TRBV5-1 TGCGCCAGCAGCTTGGGAGGAAGCCGGGACAGTGAAGCTTTCTTT CASSLGGSRDSEAFF
TRBJ2-7 - - TRBV6-6 TGTGCCGGCGGGGACAGAGCCTACGAGCAGTACTTC CAGGDRAYEQYF
TRBJ2-7 - - TRBV5-6 TGTGCCAGCAGCCGGACCCGACAGTTTCAGGTCTACGAGCAGTACTTC CASSRTRQFQVYEQYF
TRBJ1-1 TRBD1 - TRBV30 TGTGCCTGGAGTGTGGGACAGTCGGCAAGGAACACTGAAGCTTTCTTT CAWSVGQSARNTEAFF
TRBJ2-6 TRBD1 - TRBV5-6 TGTGCCAGCAGCCTAACCGGGACAGAGTCAGTCCTGACTTTC CASSLTGTESVLTF
TRBJ2-3 TRBD2 - TRBV28 TGTGCCAGCAGAATCATGACGGGAGGGCGAATGGCAGATACGCAGTATTTT CASRIMTGGRMADTQYF
TRBJ2-7 TRBD2 - TRBV2 TGTGCCAGCCGGAGCAGCGGGACCTACGAGCAGTACTTC CASRSSGTYEQYF
TRBJ2-5 - - TRBV28 TGTGCCAGCAGTGCTCCGACAGGGCAACTGGGGGGAGAGACCCAGTACTTC CASSAPTGQLGGETQYF
TRBJ1-4 TRBD1 once TRBV28 TGTGCCAGCAGCCTCGGGACAGGGATCGAAAAACTGTTTTTT CASSLGTGIEKLFF
TRBJ2-1 TRBD2 once TRBV18 TGTGCCAGCTCAAGCCTAGCGGACACCCTCATGGAGCAGTTCTTC CASSSLADTLMEQFF
TRBJ2-5 TRBD2 - TRBV28 TGTGCCAGCAGTCCGGGACTAGCGGGACAAGAGACCCAGTACTTC CASSPGLAGQETQYF
TRBJ1-2 - - TRBV7-6 TGTGCCAGCAGCTCAGCCCCAGGGTATGGCTACACCTTC CASSSAPGYGYTF
TRBJ2-1 - - TRBV14 TGTGCCAGCAGCAACCAGAGAGGCAATGAGCAGTTCTTC CASSNQRGNEQFF
TRBJ1-2 TRBD1 few TRBV6-1 TGTGCCAGCGAAGCCACCGGGACAGGAGACTATGGCTACACCTTC CASEATGTGDYGYTF
TRBJ2-2 TRBD1 - TRBV4-3 TGCGCCAGCAGCCAGCACCGAACCCAGGGGGCGGGCACCGGGGAGCTGTTTTTT CASSQHRTQGAGTGELFF
TRBJ2-7 TRBD1 - TRBV7-8 TGTGCCAGCAGCTTACACCGGGACAGGCCTGGGGCCTACGAGCAGTACTTC CASSLHRDRPGAYEQYF
TRBJ2-5 - - TRBV7-7 TGTGCTATCGGACAGCTAGAGACCCAGTACTTC CAIGQLETQYF
TRBJ2-7 - - TRBV6-1 TGTGCCAGCACCCGGGAGGGGGCCCCGGAATACGAGCAGTACTTC CASTREGAPEYEQYF
TRBJ1-1 TRBD1 - TRBV29-1 TGCAGCGCCGTGGACAGGGTAGTGTGGACTGAAGCTTTCTTT CSAVDRVVWTEAFF
TRBJ2-3 - - TRBV5-4 TGTGCCAGCAGCTTGACCCTCGAGCCGAGCACAGATACGCAGTATTTT CASSLTLEPSTDTQYF
TRBJ2-2 TRBD2 - TRBV9 TGTGCCAGCAGCGTACCCACTAGCGGGAGCCGTGGCACCGGGGAGCTGTTTTTT CASSVPTSGSRGTGELFF
TRBJ2-1 TRBD2 - TRBV18 TGTGCCAGCTCACCCTCTAGCGGTCCGGTCAATGAGCAGTTCTTC CASSPSSGPVNEQFF
TRBJ1-2 - - TRBV19 TGTGCCAGTAGTATACCCCTGGACATGAACTATGGCTACACCTTC CASSIPLDMNYGYTF
TRBJ2-4 TRBD1 - TRBV19 TGTGCCAGTAGTTCCCTTGGGACAGGGGATAAAAACATTCAGTACTTC CASSSLGTGDKNIQYF
TRBJ2-1 TRBD2 - TRBV9 TGTGCCAGCAGCGATGGGGGGGAGGCCTCCTACAATGAGCAGTTCTTC CASSDGGEASYNEQFF
TRBJ2-7 - - TRBV6-5 TGTGCCAGCAGTTACGGCGGGAACTCCTACGAGCAGTACTTC CASSYGGNSYEQYF
TRBJ1-3 TRBD1 - TRBV18 TGTGCCAGCTCACCGGACAGGTCCATTTCTGGAAACACCATATATTTT CASSPDRSISGNTIYF
TRBJ1-3 - - TRBV12-5 TGTGCTAGTGCCATCCCTTCGGAGGGTGCTGGAAACACCATATATTTT CASAIPSEGAGNTIYF
TRBJ2-7 - - TRBV19 TGTGCCAGTAGTCCTAATAGGGGTCAGGAGCAGTACTTC CASSPNRGQEQYF
TRBJ2-1 TRBD2 - TRBV10-3 TGTGCCATCAGTGAGTCGAGCGGGAGGGACAATGAGCAGTTCTTC CAISESSGRDNEQFF
TRBJ1-1 - - TRBV5-1 TGCGCCAGCAGCTATAGTTCGGGGGATAGAACTGAAGCTTTCTTT CASSYSSGDRTEAFF
TRBJ2-1 TRBD2 - TRBV5-8 TGTGCCAGCAGCCTATACGGACTAGCGGGATCTGAGCAGTTCTTC CASSLYGLAGSEQFF
TRBJ1-3 - - TRBV28 TGTGCCAGCAGACCAGACAGAAACACCATATATTTT CASRPDRNTIYF
TRBJ2-7 TRBD2 - TRBV6-1 TGTGCCAGCGCTCCTAGCGGGAGAAGCTACGAGCAGTACTTC CASAPSGRSYEQYF
TRBJ2-2 TRBD2 once TRBV6-1 TGTGCCAGCAGTGGGACTAGCGGACGACCGAACACCGGGGAGCTGTTTTTT CASSGTSGRPNTGELFF
TRBJ2-5 - - TRBV19 TGTGCCAGTAGTTCTCAGGCCGGGGTTCCTCAAGAGACCCAGTACTTC CASSSQAGVPQETQYF
TRBJ2-3 - - TRBV5-1 TGCGCCAGCAGCTTGGTTGGCAACCCGTCAGATACGCAGTATTTT CASSLVGNPSDTQYF
TRBJ1-5 - once TRBV5-6 TGTGCCAGCAGCTTGAAGGCGGGTAGCAATCAGCCCCAGCATTTT CASSLKAGSNQPQHF
TRBJ1-5 - - TRBV6-1 TGTGCCAGCAGTGAAGCGATACGGGGAGTGCAGCCCCAGCATTTT CASSEAIRGVQPQHF
TRBJ2-1 - - TRBV7-2 TGTGCCAGCAGCTTAGCGGTTGTTGGCGAGGGTAGAAACTCCTACAATGAGCAGTTCTTC CASSLAVVGEGRNSYNEQFF
TRBJ2-7 TRBD1 few TRBV5-1 TGCGCCAGCAGCTCCCGACAGGGGCGTTACGAGCAGTACTTC CASSSRQGRYEQYF
TRBJ2-2 - - TRBV27 TGTGCCAGCAGTTCTGGTCGGGTATCGGCCGGGGAGCTGTTTTTT CASSSGRVSAGELFF
TRBJ2-1 TRBD1 - TRBV30 TGTGCCTGGACCAGGGACAGGGGGCAGGGCGATGAGCAGTTCTTC CAWTRDRGQGDEQFF